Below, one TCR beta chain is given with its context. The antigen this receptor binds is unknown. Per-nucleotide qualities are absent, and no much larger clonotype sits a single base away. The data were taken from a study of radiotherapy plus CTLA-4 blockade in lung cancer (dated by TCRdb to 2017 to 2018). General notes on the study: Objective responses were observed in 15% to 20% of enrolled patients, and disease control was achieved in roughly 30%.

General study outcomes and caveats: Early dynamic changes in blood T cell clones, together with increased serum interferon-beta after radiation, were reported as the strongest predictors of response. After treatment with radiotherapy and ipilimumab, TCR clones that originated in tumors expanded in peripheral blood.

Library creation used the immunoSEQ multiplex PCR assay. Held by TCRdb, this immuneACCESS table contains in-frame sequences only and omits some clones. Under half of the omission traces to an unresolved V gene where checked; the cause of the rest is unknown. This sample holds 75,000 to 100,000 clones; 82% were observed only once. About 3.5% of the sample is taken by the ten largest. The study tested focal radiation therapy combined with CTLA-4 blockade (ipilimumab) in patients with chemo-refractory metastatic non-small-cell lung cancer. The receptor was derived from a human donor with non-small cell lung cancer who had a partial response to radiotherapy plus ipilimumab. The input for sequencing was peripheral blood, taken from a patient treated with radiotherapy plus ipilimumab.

In nucleotides, the sequence is TGTGCCAGCAGTGCCTCTAGCGGGAGGTGGTACGAGCAGTACTTC. Its product reads: CASSASSGRWYEQYF. The rearrangement joined TRBV27 to TRBJ2-7, with 11 junctional bases fitting TRBD2. Here V drops 5 bases and J drops 4 bases, and the junction holds 7 bases not matched to any gene. Taken from the germline V gene (reference sequence), the CDR1 and CDR2 loops are MNHEY and SMNVEV. From the cysteine up to the phenylalanine, the CDR3 has a length of 15 residues. CDR3 DNA is the only sequence kept; it has 45 bases, read in frame from the first base.